The TCR beta chain under discussion was sequenced for a study of cytomegalovirus exposure and HLA in healthy donors. J lost 0 bases, V lost 6 bases, and 1 base had no gene match. The length of the CDR3 is 13 residues. Germline assignment: CDR1 KGHSH and CDR2 LQKENI. The donors were members of the validation cohort, which comprised under 150 subjects and was separate from the first cohort of more than 500 subjects. Sequencing used immunoSEQ multiplex PCR; TCRdb keeps in-frame clones, though not all of them. The sample contains about 57,000 clones, approximately 93% of which appear only once. The specimen sequenced was PBMCs. The TCR sequence derives from a woman aged 18-35 years in good health and CMV-seronegative. The gene calls are TRBV18 and TRBJ1-2, with 7 bases identical to TRBD1. The CDR3 DNA follows: TGTGCCAGCTCCGGACAGGCTAACTATGGCTACACCTTC. Its translation is CASSGQANYGYTF.